This T cell receptor (beta chain) originates from a study of early T cells in non-severe SARS-CoV-2 infection. Study background: Unpaired chains resulted from sequencing bulk RNA of unsorted whole blood.

With 3 bases removed from V and 0 bases from J, the gap between germline ends came to 3 bases. Germline loops: CDR1 GTSNPN, CDR2 SVGIG (reference sequence). This CDR3 is 11 amino acids long. This clonotype was counted only a few times. Its target is not known. Study-wide results and caveats: Clonotype matching in VDJdb favored anti-spike CD8 responses and did not capture private and CD4 specificities.

Each single cDNA molecule received a unique molecular identifier. A single record per CDR3 protein comes from TCRdb applying MiXCR to the 5' RACE reads. This sample carries more than 25,000 distinct CDR3 sequences, roughly 5.4% of them seen once, and the ten largest clones take roughly 2.5%. V gene TRBV30 combines with J gene TRBJ2-7; D remains ambiguous. Sequences were obtained from whole blood. The TCR comes from an adult who was a healthcare worker with PCR-confirmed SARS-CoV-2 infection or an uninfected control (not recorded which). CDR3 DNA: TGTGCCTGGAGGGTCTCCTACGAGCAGTACTTC. It codes for CAWRVSYEQYF.